The clone carrying this TCR beta chain showed up just once. Its antigen is not identified. This sample was included in a study of cytomegalovirus exposure and HLA in healthy donors. Study-wide points: Reports described diagnosis of cytomegalovirus status by the classifier as highly specific and sensitive. According to a subsequent analysis, TCR clusters identified in the first cohort showed a tendency to co-occur across the roughly 130 validation repertoires.

Among the 120 subjects of the validation cohort, separate from the 666-subject first cohort, were the donors. This CDR3 is 15 amino acids long. Germline-derived CDR1 and CDR2 are MNHNY and SVGAGI (reference sequence). The V end lost 2 bases, the J end lost 0 bases, and 9 bases lay between the germline ends. Assay used: immunoSEQ multiplex PCR; TCRdb lists only in-frame clones, some missing. The sample contains approximately 240,000 clones, 90% to 95% of which appear only once. The receptor was derived from a young woman in good health and CMV-seronegative. The V gene is TRBV6-6, the J gene TRBJ2-3, with D tentatively TRBD1 (5 bases). The specimen was PBMCs. This CDR3 reads CASSYPRASTDTQYF. CDR3 sequence (DNA): TGTGCCAGCAGTTACCCCAGGGCTAGCACAGATACGCAGTATTTT.